This T cell receptor beta chain originates from a study of post-analysis software for immune sequencing data. This clonotype has more than one count but fewer than ten. No antigen is known for it. V shed 1 base and J shed 0 bases, with 10 bases lying between them. This CDR3 has 15 amino acids. Per germline, CDR1 SGHRS and CDR2 YFSETQ. Whole-study results and caveats: TRBV segments more frequent in patients than in controls numbered five and included TRBV5-6, TRBV5-1 and TRBV20-1.

The authors incorporated unique molecular identifiers into the TCR beta cDNA libraries. TCRdb independently ran MiXCR on the PCR reads; one entry per CDR3 protein. In the table there are about 760,000 distinct CDR3 sequences, 25% to 30% of which are singletons. The specimen was blood. This TCR was sampled from a girl aged 10-17 years with multiple sclerosis. The rearrangement joins TRBV5-1 to TRBJ2-5; unclear D gene. The CDR3, as DNA: TGCGCCAGCAGCTTGCTCCCAGCACACCAAGAGACCCAGTACTTC. Amino acid sequence: CASSLLPAHQETQYF.